A single sample is the source of the 3 T cell receptor beta chains below, sequenced in a study of cytomegalovirus exposure and HLA in healthy donors. The PCR employed 60 Vbeta primers together with 13 Jbeta primers. Some clones are missing from TCRdb's copy, which holds only in-frame ones; the method was immunoSEQ multiplex PCR. The sample has about 110,000 clones, 70% seen once. Sequencing used PBMCs. The receptors originated from a middle-aged man in good health and CMV-seropositive.

V is TRBV19 and J is TRBJ1-3; D unresolved. CDR3 length: 14 residues. Looked up from germline, CDR1 is LNHDA and CDR2 is SQIVND (reference sequence). V was shortened by 5 bases and J by 0 bases, with 8 bases between the two germline ends. CDR3 in DNA: TGTGCCAGTAGTTCAGCGGGCTCTGGAAACACCATATATTTT. Translation: CASSSAGSGNTIYF.

This clone was seen more than once but under ten times. The gene calls are TRBV29-1 and TRBJ1-4; D is uncertain. The germline CDR1 and CDR2 sequences are SQVTM and ANQGSEA. This CDR3 has 13 residues. The V end lost 0 bases, the J end lost 8 bases, and 10 bases lay between the germline ends. This CDR3 is CSVEDLPGEKLFF. Written as DNA, the CDR3 is TGCAGCGTTGAAGATTTGCCGGGGGAAAAACTGTTTTTT.

CDR3 region: CASSSRQRRAGELFF. The CDR3 region has the DNA TGTGCCAGTAGTAGTCGACAGCGAAGGGCCGGGGAGCTGTTTTTT. V and J are TRBV19 and TRBJ2-2; tentatively, D is TRBD1 (5 bases). Germline CDR1 reads LNHDA; CDR2 reads SQIVND (reference sequence). V dropped 4 bases and J dropped 6 bases, with 15 bases sitting between them. The CDR3 contains 15 residues.